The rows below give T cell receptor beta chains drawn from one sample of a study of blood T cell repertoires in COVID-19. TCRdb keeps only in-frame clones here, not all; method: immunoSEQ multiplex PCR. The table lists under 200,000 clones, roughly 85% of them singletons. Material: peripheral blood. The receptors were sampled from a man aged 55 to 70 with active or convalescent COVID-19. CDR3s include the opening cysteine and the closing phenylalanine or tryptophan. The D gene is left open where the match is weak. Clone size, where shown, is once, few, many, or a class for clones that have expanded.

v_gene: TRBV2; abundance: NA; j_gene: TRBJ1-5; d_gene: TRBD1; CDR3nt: TGTGCCAGCAACGACAGGGGGCGCGGTAGCAATCAGCCCCAGCATTTT; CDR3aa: CASNDRGRGSNQPQHF
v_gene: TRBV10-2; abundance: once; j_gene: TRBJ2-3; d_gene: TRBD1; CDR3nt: TGCGCCAGCAGTGAGTCCCCCGTGACAGGGTATATAGATACGCAGTATTTT; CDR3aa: CASSESPVTGYIDTQYF
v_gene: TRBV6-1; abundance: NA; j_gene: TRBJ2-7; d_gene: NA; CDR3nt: TGTGCCAGCAGTGAAGCGCAAGAGGACGAGCAGTACTTC; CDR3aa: CASSEAQEDEQYF
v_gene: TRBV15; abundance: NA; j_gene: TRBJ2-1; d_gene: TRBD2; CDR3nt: TGTGCCACCAGCAGAGGCCTTAGCGGGGGAGACAAAAATGAGCAGTTCTTC; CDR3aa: CATSRGLSGGDKNEQFF
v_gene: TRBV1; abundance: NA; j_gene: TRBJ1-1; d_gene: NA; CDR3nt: TGCACCAGCAGCTCACACATCGACCCTCTTAGGGGGACTGAAGCTTTCTTT; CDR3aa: CTSSSHIDPLRGTEAFF
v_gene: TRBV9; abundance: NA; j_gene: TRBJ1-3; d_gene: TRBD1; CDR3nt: TGTGCCAGCAGCTCTGACCCCAGGGGGCCTGGAAACACCATATATTTT; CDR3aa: CASSSDPRGPGNTIYF
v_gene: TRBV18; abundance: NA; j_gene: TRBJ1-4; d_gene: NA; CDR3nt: TGTGCCAGCTCTCCTAATGCGGCTAATGAAAAACTGTTTTTT; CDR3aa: CASSPNAANEKLFF
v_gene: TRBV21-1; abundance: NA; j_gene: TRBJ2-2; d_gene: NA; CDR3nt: TGTGCCAGCAGCAAAAAGACCCCGCTCCAGGTGGCCACCGGGGAGCTGTTTTTT; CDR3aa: CASSKKTPLQVATGELFF
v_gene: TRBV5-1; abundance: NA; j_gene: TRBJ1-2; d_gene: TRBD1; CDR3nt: TGCGCCAGCAGCGCCGGGACAGGGGGTGGCTACACCTTC; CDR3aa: CASSAGTGGGYTF
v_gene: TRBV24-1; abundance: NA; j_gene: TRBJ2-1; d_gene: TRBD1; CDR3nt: TGTGCCACCAGTGACCCCGGGACAGGGAACAATGAGCAGTTCTTC; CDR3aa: CATSDPGTGNNEQFF
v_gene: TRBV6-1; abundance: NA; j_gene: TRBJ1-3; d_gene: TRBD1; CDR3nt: TGTGCCAGCAGCGAAGTGGGACAGGGATTCGCCGGAAACACCATATATTTT; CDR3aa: CASSEVGQGFAGNTIYF
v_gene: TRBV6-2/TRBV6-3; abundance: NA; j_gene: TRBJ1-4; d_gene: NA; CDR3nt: TGTGCCAGCAGTTCACCGGGAGCAACTAATGAAAAACTGTTTTTT; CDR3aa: CASSSPGATNEKLFF
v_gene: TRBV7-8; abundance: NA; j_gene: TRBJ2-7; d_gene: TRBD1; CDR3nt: TGTGCCAGCAGCTTATCCGGGACAGCCGGTGAGCAGTACTTC; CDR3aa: CASSLSGTAGEQYF
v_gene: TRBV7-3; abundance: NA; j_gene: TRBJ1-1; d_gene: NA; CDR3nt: TGTGCCAGCAGCTCCGGGGGAGGTAGCACTGAAGCTTTCTTT; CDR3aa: CASSSGGGSTEAFF
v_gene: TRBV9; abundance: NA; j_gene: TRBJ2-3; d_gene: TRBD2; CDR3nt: TGTGCCAGCAGCGTTGGACTAGTTACAGATACGCAGTATTTT; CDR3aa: CASSVGLVTDTQYF
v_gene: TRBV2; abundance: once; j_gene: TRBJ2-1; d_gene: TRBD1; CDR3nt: TGTGCCAGCAGTGAAGGGGACAGGGGCGGTGAGCAGTTCTTC; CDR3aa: CASSEGDRGGEQFF
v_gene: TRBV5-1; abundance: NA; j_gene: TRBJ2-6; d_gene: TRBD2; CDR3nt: TGCGCCAGCAGCTTGGCCCGGGAGGGGAGAGCTGGGGCCAACGTCCTGACTTTC; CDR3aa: CASSLAREGRAGANVLTF
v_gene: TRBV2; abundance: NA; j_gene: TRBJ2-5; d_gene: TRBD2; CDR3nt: TGTGCCGGGGCACTAGCGGGTTACCAAGAGACCCAGTACTTC; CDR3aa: CAGALAGYQETQYF
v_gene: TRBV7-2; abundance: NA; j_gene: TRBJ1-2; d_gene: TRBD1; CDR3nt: TGTGCCAGCAGCTTGCAGGGGGCGATTCCCTATGGCTACACCTTC; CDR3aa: CASSLQGAIPYGYTF
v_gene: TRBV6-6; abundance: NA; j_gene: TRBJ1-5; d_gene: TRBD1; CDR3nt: TGTGCCAGCAGTCCCCCCGGGACAGGGTTCAATCAGCCCCAGCATTTT; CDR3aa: CASSPPGTGFNQPQHF
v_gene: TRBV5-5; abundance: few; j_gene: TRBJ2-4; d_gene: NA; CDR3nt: TGTGCCAGCAGCTTGGCCCTTTACAAAAACATTCAGTACTTC; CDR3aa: CASSLALYKNIQYF
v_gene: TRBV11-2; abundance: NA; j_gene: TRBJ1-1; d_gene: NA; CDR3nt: TGTGCCAGCAGCTTAGGTCAGGGCAGCACTGAAGCTTTCTTT; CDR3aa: CASSLGQGSTEAFF
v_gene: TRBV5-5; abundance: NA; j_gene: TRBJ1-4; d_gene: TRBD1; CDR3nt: TGTGCCAGCAGCTTCGGGACAGCCTTCTCAACTAATGAAAAACTGTTTTTT; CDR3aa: CASSFGTAFSTNEKLFF
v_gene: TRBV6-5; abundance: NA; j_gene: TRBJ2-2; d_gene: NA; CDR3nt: TGTGCCAGCGGGAGACACACCGGGGAGCTGTTTTTT; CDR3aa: CASGRHTGELFF
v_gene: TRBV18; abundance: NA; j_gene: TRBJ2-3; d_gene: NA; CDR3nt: TGTGCCAGCTCACCCGATGGCCCGGGGGGCCTCACAGATACGCAGTATTTT; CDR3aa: CASSPDGPGGLTDTQYF
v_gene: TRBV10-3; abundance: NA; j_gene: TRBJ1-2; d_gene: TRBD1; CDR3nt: TGTGCCACGTCGACCCCGGGACAGGGTATCTATGGCTACACCTTC; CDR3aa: CATSTPGQGIYGYTF
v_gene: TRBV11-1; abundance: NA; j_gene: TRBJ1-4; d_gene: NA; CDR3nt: TGTGCCAGCAGCTTATTACAGGCCGCCTCGGGAAAACTGTTTTTT; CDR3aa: CASSLLQAASGKLFF
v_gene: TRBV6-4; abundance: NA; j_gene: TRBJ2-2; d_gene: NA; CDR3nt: TGTGCCAGCAGTGCTCAGGGGAACACCGGGGAGCTGTTTTTT; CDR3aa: CASSAQGNTGELFF
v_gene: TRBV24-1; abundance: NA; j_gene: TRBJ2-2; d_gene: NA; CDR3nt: TGTGCCACCAGTGACCACGGACAGTCGAACACCGGGGAGCTGTTTTTT; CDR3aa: CATSDHGQSNTGELFF
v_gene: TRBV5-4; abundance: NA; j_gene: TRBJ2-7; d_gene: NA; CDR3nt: TGTGCCAGCAGCTCACTAAAGGGAGTAGCCTACGAGCAGTACTTC; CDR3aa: CASSSLKGVAYEQYF
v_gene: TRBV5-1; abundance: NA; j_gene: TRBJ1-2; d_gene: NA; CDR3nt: TGCGCCAGCAGCTTGGGCCAGGGAGGCTACACCTTC; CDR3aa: CASSLGQGGYTF
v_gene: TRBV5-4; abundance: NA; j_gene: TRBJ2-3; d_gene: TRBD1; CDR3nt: TGTGCCAGCGAGCTACAGGGGGCGCGCACAGATACGCAGTATTTT; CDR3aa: CASELQGARTDTQYF
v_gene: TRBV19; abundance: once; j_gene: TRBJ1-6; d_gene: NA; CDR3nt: TGTGCCACCCAAAGACAAGTGGGAGGTTTTCCTTCACCCCTCCACTTT; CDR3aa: CATQRQVGGFPSPLHF
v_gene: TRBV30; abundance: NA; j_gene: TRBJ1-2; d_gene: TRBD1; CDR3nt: TGTGCCTGGAGATTCGAAGGGGGCAGCTATGGCTACACCTTC; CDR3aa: CAWRFEGGSYGYTF
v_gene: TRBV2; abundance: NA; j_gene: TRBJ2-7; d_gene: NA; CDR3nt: TGTGCCAGCAGCCCAACCCAGGAGCAGTACTTC; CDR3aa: CASSPTQEQYF
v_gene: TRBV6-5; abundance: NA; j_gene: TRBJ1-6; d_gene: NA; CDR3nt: TGTGCCAGCACAGGGTCTGTGGGACCCCTCCACTTT; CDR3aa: CASTGSVGPLHF
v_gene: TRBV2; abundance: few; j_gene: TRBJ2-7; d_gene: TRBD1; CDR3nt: TGTGCCAGCATCGGGACAGTTTACGAGCAGTACTTC; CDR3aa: CASIGTVYEQYF
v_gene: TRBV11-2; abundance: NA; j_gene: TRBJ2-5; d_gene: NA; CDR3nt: TGTGCCAGCAGCCAGTATGGGCGGGGGCGCCGGGTTGGGGAGACCCAGTACTTC; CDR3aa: CASSQYGRGRRVGETQYF
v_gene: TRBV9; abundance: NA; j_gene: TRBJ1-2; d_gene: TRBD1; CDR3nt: TGTGCCAGCAGCCCCGGGACAGGGTCTGGCTACACCTTC; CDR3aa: CASSPGTGSGYTF
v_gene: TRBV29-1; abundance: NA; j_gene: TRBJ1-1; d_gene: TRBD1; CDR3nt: TGCAGCGTTGGAGGACAGGGGTCCACTGAAGCTTTCTTT; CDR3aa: CSVGGQGSTEAFF
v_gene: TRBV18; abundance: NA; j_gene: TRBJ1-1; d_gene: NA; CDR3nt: TGTGCCAGCTCACCCTGGAAGGGGGGGTGGAACACTGAAGCTTTCTTT; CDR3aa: CASSPWKGGWNTEAFF
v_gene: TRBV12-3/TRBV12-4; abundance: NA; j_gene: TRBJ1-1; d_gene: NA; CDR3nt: TGTGCCAGCAGTTTGAGGCAGGAAGCTTTCTTT; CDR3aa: CASSLRQEAFF
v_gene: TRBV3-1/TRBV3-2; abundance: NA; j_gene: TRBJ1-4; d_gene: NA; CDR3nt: TGTGCCAGCAGCCAAACAGGGTTCGGGAAACTGTTTTTT; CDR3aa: CASSQTGFGKLFF
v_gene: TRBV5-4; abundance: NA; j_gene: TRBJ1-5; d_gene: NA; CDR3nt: TGTGCCAGCAGCTTGAACCCGAGCCAGCCCCAGCATTTT; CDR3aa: CASSLNPSQPQHF
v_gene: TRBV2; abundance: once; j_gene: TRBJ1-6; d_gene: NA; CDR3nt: TGTGCCAGCAGTGGGACTTTCTATAATTCACCCCTCCACTTT; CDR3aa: CASSGTFYNSPLHF
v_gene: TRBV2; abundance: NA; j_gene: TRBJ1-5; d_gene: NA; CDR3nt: TGTGCCAGCCAATCCGGTTTAAGCAATCAGCCCCAGCATTTT; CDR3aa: CASQSGLSNQPQHF
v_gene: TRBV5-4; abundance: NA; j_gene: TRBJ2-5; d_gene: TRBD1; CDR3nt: TGTGCCAGCAGCCTACGGACAGGTGGGGGAGAGACCCAGTACTTC; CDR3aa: CASSLRTGGGETQYF
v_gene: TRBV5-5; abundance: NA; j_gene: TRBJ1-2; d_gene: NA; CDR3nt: TGTGCCAGCAGCTTGGGGTTCGGGGTTAACTTGGGCGGCTACACCTTC; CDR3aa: CASSLGFGVNLGGYTF
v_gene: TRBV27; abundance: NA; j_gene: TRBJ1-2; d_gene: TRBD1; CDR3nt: TGTGCCAGCAGCCCTGGACAGGCCTCTTCGAGGGGCTACACCTTC; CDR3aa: CASSPGQASSRGYTF
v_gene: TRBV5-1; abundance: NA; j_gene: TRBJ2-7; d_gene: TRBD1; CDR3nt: TGCGCCAGCCGGATATCCGGGACAGGGTTCTACGAGCAGTACTTC; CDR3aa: CASRISGTGFYEQYF
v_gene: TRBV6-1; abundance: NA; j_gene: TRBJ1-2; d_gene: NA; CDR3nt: TGTGCCAGCAGTGAAGCCGGATACCCAGGGAGGGGAGGCTACACCTTC; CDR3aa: CASSEAGYPGRGGYTF